The 6 T cell receptor beta chains presented below share a single source sample, sequenced in a study of blood T cell repertoires in COVID-19. Clones were read by immunoSEQ multiplex PCR, and TCRdb kept only the in-frame ones, dropping some. The sample yields more than 200,000 clones, 84% seen once. The specimen sequenced was PBMCs or T cells enriched from blood (not recorded which). The source is a man in his sixties who had recovered from COVID-19.

The CDR3 nucleotides are TGTGCCAGCAGCCAAGATAATCGGGGTGGCTACACCTTC. Its translation: CASSQDNRGGYTF. This chain connects TRBV4-2 to TRBJ1-2, with unresolved D. CDR1 is LGHNA and CDR2 is YNFKEQ in the germline V gene. Trimming removed 0 bases at V and 7 bases at J, with 9 bases between. The CDR3 sequence is 13 residues long.

This chain connects TRBV4-1 to TRBJ2-7; 7 nucleotides match TRBD1. Germline CDR1 is MGHRA and CDR2 is YSYEKL. The CDR3 is 13 residues long. J lost 8 bases, V lost 0 bases, and 4 bases had no gene match. This CDR3 reads CASSQDRDRKQYF. The CDR3 DNA reads TGCGCCAGCAGCCAAGACCGGGACAGAAAGCAGTACTTC.

The chain carries TRBV24-1 and TRBJ1-2; 7 positions match TRBD1. Looked up from germline, CDR1 is KGHDR and CDR2 is SFDVKD. CDR3 length: 14 residues. V trimming: 3 bases; J trimming: 3 bases; junction bases outside the gene matches: 3. The CDR3 coding sequence is TGTGCCACCAGTGATACAGACAGGGACTATGGCTACACCTTC. Translation: CATSDTDRDYGYTF.

V and J are TRBV28 and TRBJ1-2; D possibly corresponds to TRBD1 (6 bases). Germline V gene data show CDR1 as MDHEN and CDR2 as SYDVKM. The CDR3 extends over 14 amino acids. V was cut by 6 bases and J by 8 bases, with 19 bases left in between. CDR3 residues: CASRQGRGSGGYTF. The DNA of the CDR3 is TGTGCCAGCAGACAAGGCAGGGGAAGTGGGGGCTACACCTTC.

The chain is built from TRBV2 and TRBJ2-5; a possible D gene is TRBD2 (5 bases). The V end was cut by 4 bases, the J end by 2 bases, with 11 bases between. The CDR3 contains 14 residues. Germline loops: CDR1 SNHLY, CDR2 FYNNEI. CDR3 DNA: TGTGCCAGCAGTGTACTACTAGGGCAAGAGACCCAGTACTTC. Residues: CASSVLLGQETQYF.

Concerning this clone itself: Other DNA variants within this sample encode the same CDR3. The chain links TRBV3-1 (or the pseudogene TRBV3-2) to TRBJ1-2; no definite D call. CDR3 length: 15 residues. The germline CDR1 and CDR2 sequences are LGHDT and YNNKEL (reference sequence). The V end lost 2 bases, the J end lost 3 bases, and 13 bases lay between the germline ends. CDR3 protein: CASSQRVAGHYGYTF. In DNA form, the CDR3 reads TGTGCCAGCAGCCAAAGAGTCGCTGGGCACTATGGCTACACCTTC.